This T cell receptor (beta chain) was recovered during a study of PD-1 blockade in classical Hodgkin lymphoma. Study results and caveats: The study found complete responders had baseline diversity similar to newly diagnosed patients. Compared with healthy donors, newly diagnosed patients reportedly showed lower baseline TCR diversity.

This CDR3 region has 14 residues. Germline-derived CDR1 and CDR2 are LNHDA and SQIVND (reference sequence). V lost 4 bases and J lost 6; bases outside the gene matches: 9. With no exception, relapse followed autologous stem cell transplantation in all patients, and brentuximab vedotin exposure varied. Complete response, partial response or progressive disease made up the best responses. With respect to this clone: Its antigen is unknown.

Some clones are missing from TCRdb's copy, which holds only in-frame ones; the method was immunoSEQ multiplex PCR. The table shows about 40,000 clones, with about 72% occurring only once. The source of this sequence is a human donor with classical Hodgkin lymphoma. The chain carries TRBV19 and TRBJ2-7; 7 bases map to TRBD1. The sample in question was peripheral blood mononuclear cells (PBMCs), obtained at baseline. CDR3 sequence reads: CASSTTGLGREQYF. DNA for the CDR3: TGTGCCAGTAGTACGACAGGGTTGGGCCGCGAGCAGTACTTC. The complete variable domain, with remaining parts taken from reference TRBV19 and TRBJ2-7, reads DGGITQSPKYLFRKEGQNVTLSCEQNLNHDAMYWYRQDPGQGLRLIYYSQIVNDFQKGDIAEGYSVSREKKESFPLTVTSAQKNPTAFYLCASSTTGLGREQYFGPGTRLTVT.